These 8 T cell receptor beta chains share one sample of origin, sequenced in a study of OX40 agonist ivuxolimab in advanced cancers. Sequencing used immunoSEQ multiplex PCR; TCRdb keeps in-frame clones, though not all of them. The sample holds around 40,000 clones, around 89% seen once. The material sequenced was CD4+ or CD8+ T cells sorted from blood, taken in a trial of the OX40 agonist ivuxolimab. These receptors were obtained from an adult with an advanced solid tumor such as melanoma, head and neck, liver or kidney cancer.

CDR3 nucleotides: TGTGCCAGCTCACCCGGTGGCGGGGCAACCACCGGGGAGCTGTTTTTT. Protein sequence: CASSPGGGATTGELFF. The rearrangement uses TRBV18 and TRBJ2-2; a weak D match, TRBD2 (6 bases). The V gene lost 3 bases and the J gene lost 4 bases, with 15 bases spanning the gap. Germline V gives CDR1 KGHSH, CDR2 LQKENI. The CDR3 is 16 amino acids.

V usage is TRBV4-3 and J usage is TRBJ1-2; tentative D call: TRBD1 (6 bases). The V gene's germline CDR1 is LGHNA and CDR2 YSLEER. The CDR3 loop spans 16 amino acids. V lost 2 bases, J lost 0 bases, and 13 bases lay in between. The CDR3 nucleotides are TGCGCCAGCAGCCAACTATTACAGGGTCCTAACTATGGCTACACCTTC. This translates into CASSQLLQGPNYGYTF.

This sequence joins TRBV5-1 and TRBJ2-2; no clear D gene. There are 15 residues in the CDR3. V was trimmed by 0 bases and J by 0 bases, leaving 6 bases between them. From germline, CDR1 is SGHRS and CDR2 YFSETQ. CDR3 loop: CASSLASANTGELFF. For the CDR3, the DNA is TGCGCCAGCAGCTTGGCCTCGGCGAACACCGGGGAGCTGTTTTTT. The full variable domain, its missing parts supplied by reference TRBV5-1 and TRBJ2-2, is KAGVTQTPRYLIKTRGQQVTLSCSPISGHRSVSWYQQTPGQGLQFLFEYFSETQRNKGNFPGRFSGRQFSNSRSEMNVSTLELGDSALYLCASSLASANTGELFFGEGSRLTVL.

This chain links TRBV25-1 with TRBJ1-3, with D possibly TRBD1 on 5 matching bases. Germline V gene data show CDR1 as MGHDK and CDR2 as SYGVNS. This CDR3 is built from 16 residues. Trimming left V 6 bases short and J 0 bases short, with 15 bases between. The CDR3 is CASRRSRVLSGNTIYF. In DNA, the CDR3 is TGTGCCAGCAGGAGGAGCAGGGTGCTCTCTGGAAACACCATATATTTT. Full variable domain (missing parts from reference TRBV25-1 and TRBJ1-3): EADIYQTPRYLVIGTGKKITLECSQTMGHDKMYWYQQDPGMELHLIHYSYGVNSTEKGDLSSESTVSRIRTEHFPLTLESARPSHTSQYLCASRRSRVLSGNTIYFGEGSWLTVV.

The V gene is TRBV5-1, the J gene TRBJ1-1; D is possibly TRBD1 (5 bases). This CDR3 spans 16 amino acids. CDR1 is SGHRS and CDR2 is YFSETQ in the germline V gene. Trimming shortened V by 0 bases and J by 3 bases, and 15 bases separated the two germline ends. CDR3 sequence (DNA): TGCGCCAGCAGCTTGGAGGCAGGGAGAAGGGACACTGAAGCTTTCTTT. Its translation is CASSLEAGRRDTEAFF. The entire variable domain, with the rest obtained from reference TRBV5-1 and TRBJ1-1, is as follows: KAGVTQTPRYLIKTRGQQVTLSCSPISGHRSVSWYQQTPGQGLQFLFEYFSETQRNKGNFPGRFSGRQFSNSRSEMNVSTLELGDSALYLCASSLEAGRRDTEAFFGQGTRLTVV.

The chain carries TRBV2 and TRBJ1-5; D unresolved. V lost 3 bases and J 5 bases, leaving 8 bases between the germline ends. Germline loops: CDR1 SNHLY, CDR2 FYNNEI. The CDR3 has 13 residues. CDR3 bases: TGTGCCAGCAGTGACCCCTGGGATCAGCCCCAGCATTTT. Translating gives CASSDPWDQPQHF.

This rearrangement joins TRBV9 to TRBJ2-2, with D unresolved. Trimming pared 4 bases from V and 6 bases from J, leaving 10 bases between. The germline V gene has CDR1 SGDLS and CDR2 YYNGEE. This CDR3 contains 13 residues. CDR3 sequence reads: CASSSRYPGELFF. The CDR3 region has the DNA TGTGCCAGCAGCTCACGTTACCCCGGGGAGCTGTTTTTT. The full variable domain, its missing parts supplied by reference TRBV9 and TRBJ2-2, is DSGVTQTPKHLITATGQRVTLRCSPRSGDLSVYWYQQSLDQGLQFLIQYYNGEERAKGNILERFSAQQFPDLHSELNLSSLELGDSALYFCASSSRYPGELFFGEGSRLTVL.

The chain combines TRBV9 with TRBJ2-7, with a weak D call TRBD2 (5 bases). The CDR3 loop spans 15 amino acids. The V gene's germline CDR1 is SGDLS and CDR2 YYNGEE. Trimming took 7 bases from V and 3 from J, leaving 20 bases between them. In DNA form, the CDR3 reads TGTGCCAGCTCTGTCGGCCCCGGACTTGACTACGAGCAGTACTTC. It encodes CASSVGPGLDYEQYF.